These T cell receptor beta chains were read from a single sample in a study of blood T cell repertoires in COVID-19. The data were produced by immunoSEQ multiplex PCR, yet TCRdb's version contains in-frame clones alone and is incomplete. Here the sample spans 88,000 or so clones, 75% to 90% being singletons. Sequenced input: peripheral blood. These receptors all stem from a man aged 60 to 75 with acute or convalescent COVID-19. CDR3s include the opening cysteine and the closing phenylalanine or tryptophan. A D gene is named only where the DNA matches it firmly. Rows give clone size only sometimes, using once, few, many, or a class for an expanded clone.

V	size	J	D	CDR3	DNA
TRBV30	-	TRBJ1-1	TRBD1	CAWSVKGAYTEAFF	TGTGCCTGGAGTGTAAAGGGGGCTTACACTGAAGCTTTCTTT
TRBV5-5	-	TRBJ2-7	TRBD1	CASSLRQGALEQYF	TGTGCCAGCAGCTTGAGACAGGGGGCGCTCGAGCAGTACTTC
TRBV10-3	once	TRBJ1-6	-	CATSLSQTDNSPLHF	TGTGCCACCTCTCTAAGTCAAACCGATAATTCACCCCTCCACTTT
TRBV7-9	-	TRBJ1-5	-	CASSLSERGQPQHF	TGTGCCAGCAGCTTAAGTGAAAGGGGTCAGCCCCAGCATTTT
TRBV2	-	TRBJ1-6	TRBD1	CASSDRTGVPLHF	TGTGCCAGCAGTGACCGGACAGGGGTCCCCCTCCACTTT
TRBV10-2	few	TRBJ1-1	-	CASSRDTYTEAFF	TGCGCCAGCAGCCGTGACACCTACACTGAAGCTTTCTTT
TRBV30	-	TRBJ2-5	TRBD1	CAWSLQGLEETQYF	TGTGCCTGGAGCTTACAGGGGCTTGAAGAGACCCAGTACTTC
TRBV30	-	TRBJ1-2	-	CAWRGQFNYGYTF	TGTGCCTGGAGGGGGCAGTTTAACTATGGCTACACCTTC
TRBV5-1	few	TRBJ1-6	-	CASSADSSYNSPLHF	TGCGCCAGCAGCGCGGACAGCTCCTATAATTCACCCCTCCACTTT
TRBV5-1	once	TRBJ1-6	TRBD1	CASSKDRGNSPLHF	TGCGCCAGCAGTAAGGACAGGGGAAATTCACCCCTCCACTTT
TRBV28	-	TRBJ1-2	-	CASSFAGTRYTF	TGTGCCAGCAGTTTTGCGGGAACCCGCTACACCTTC
TRBV27	-	TRBJ1-3	-	CASSLSGQRSSGNTIYF	TGTGCCAGCAGTTTATCCGGACAGCGTTCCTCTGGAAACACCATATATTTT
TRBV18	once	TRBJ2-5	TRBD2	CASSPPGLAIPETQYF	TGTGCCAGCTCACCCCCGGGACTAGCGATTCCGGAGACCCAGTACTTC
TRBV11-3	-	TRBJ2-7	TRBD2	CASSLSGGSPYEQYF	TGTGCCAGCAGCTTATCCGGGGGGTCACCCTACGAGCAGTACTTC
TRBV5-1	-	TRBJ2-7	-	CASREQPRSYEQYF	TGCGCCAGCAGGGAGCAACCGAGAAGCTACGAGCAGTACTTC
TRBV5-1	-	TRBJ2-7	-	CASSPLGGGSDEQYF	TGCGCCAGCAGCCCACTTGGCGGGGGCTCAGACGAGCAGTACTTC
TRBV5-1	-	TRBJ2-3	TRBD2	CASSLRPSGGGTDTQYF	TGCGCCAGCAGCTTGAGGCCTAGCGGGGGCGGGACAGATACGCAGTATTTT
TRBV11-2	-	TRBJ1-2	-	CASRAGEIDGYTF	TGTGCCAGCCGAGCCGGGGAGATAGATGGCTACACCTTC
TRBV7-8	-	TRBJ1-5	-	CASSSTSGGLGNQPQHF	TGTGCCAGCAGCTCAACGTCGGGGGGTTTAGGTAATCAGCCCCAGCATTTT
TRBV29-1	-	TRBJ2-7	TRBD2	CSAIAGGNYEQYF	TGCAGCGCCATTGCGGGAGGGAACTACGAGCAGTACTTC
TRBV19	-	TRBJ1-5	-	CATAQRGGRNQPQHF	TGTGCCACAGCCCAAAGGGGAGGGAGAAATCAGCCCCAGCATTTT
TRBV19	-	TRBJ1-1	-	CASSKGGALNTEAFF	TGTGCCAGTAGTAAGGGAGGGGCCCTGAACACTGAAGCTTTCTTT
TRBV30	-	TRBJ2-3	-	CAWSVRGGGTDTQYF	TGTGCCTGGAGTGTACGAGGCGGTGGCACAGATACGCAGTATTTT
TRBV30	-	TRBJ1-6	-	CAWSVTPAGPSPLHF	TGTGCCTGGAGTGTAACGCCGGCGGGACCGTCACCCCTCCACTTT
TRBV11-2	-	TRBJ2-5	-	CASSLGRRIDLQETQYF	TGTGCCAGCAGCTTAGGTCGGAGGATTGACCTCCAAGAGACCCAGTACTTC
TRBV9	-	TRBJ2-2	-	CASSVRSPPNTGELFF	TGTGCCAGCAGCGTTAGATCCCCTCCGAACACCGGGGAGCTGTTTTTT
TRBV7-6	-	TRBJ2-7	TRBD1	CASSSRQGAYEQYF	TGTGCCAGCAGCTCCCGACAGGGAGCCTACGAGCAGTACTTC
TRBV9	-	TRBJ2-1	TRBD1	CASSFWDRGRSNEQFF	TGTGCCAGCAGCTTTTGGGACAGGGGAAGGAGCAATGAGCAGTTCTTC
TRBV30	few	TRBJ1-2	-	CACPGGSNYGYTF	TGTGCCTGCCCGGGTGGGTCTAACTATGGCTACACCTTC
TRBV5-1	-	TRBJ2-7	TRBD2	CASSYRTRTEQYF	TGCGCCAGCAGCTACCGGACTAGAACCGAGCAGTACTTC
TRBV5-1	-	TRBJ2-7	TRBD2	CASSPTSGISEQYF	TGCGCCAGCAGCCCTACTAGCGGGATAAGCGAGCAGTACTTC
TRBV7-8	few	TRBJ2-5	TRBD1	CASSLLDRGGQTQYF	TGTGCCAGCAGCTTATTGGACAGGGGTGGGCAGACCCAGTACTTC
TRBV11-2	-	TRBJ2-3	-	CASSVTGPDTQYF	TGTGCCAGCAGCGTAACAGGGCCAGATACGCAGTATTTT
TRBV7-2	few	TRBJ2-7	TRBD2	CAGTSGSGGYEQYF	TGTGCCGGGACTAGCGGGAGCGGGGGTTACGAGCAGTACTTC
TRBV7-2	once	TRBJ2-7	-	CASSHPGRSGYEQYF	TGTGCCAGCAGTCACCCGGGAAGGTCAGGCTACGAGCAGTACTTC
TRBV24-1	-	TRBJ1-4	-	CATSDFRATNEKLFF	TGTGCCACCAGTGATTTCCGAGCAACTAATGAAAAACTGTTTTTT
TRBV7-2	-	TRBJ2-7	-	CASSDNRVSYEQYF	TGTGCCAGCAGCGACAACAGGGTTTCGTACGAGCAGTACTTC
TRBV27	-	TRBJ1-2	-	CASSFDRRYGYTF	TGTGCCAGCAGTTTCGACAGGAGATATGGCTACACCTTC
TRBV12-5	-	TRBJ1-1	-	CASGERGAGNTEAFF	TGTGCTAGTGGTGAACGGGGGGCAGGGAATACTGAAGCTTTCTTT
TRBV29-1	once	TRBJ1-1	TRBD1	CSTWDRRNTEAFF	TGCAGCACATGGGACAGGAGGAACACTGAAGCTTTCTTT
TRBV3-1/TRBV3-2	-	TRBJ2-6	-	CASSQHPGQSSGANVLTF	TGTGCCAGCAGCCAACACCCAGGCCAGTCATCTGGGGCCAACGTCCTGACTTTC
TRBV2	once	TRBJ2-7	-	CASSENGEVYEQYF	TGTGCCAGCAGTGAGAACGGGGAAGTCTACGAGCAGTACTTC
TRBV2	once	TRBJ2-2	TRBD2	CASSGAGVGTGELFF	TGTGCCAGCAGTGGGGCGGGAGTGGGGACCGGGGAGCTGTTTTTT
TRBV7-9	once	TRBJ1-1	-	CASSHYDAGMNTEAFF	TGTGCCAGCAGCCACTACGACGCAGGGATGAACACTGAAGCTTTCTTT
TRBV5-4	few	TRBJ2-7	-	CASSLDGYEQYF	TGTGCCAGCAGCTTGGACGGCTACGAGCAGTACTTC
TRBV6-5	-	TRBJ1-2	-	CASRPPNRVGYTF	TGTGCCAGCAGGCCCCCGAACAGGGTCGGCTACACCTTC
TRBV6-2/TRBV6-3	-	TRBJ1-5	TRBD1	CASSLGQGAGNQPQHF	TGTGCCAGCAGCCTAGGACAGGGGGCTGGCAATCAGCCCCAGCATTTT
TRBV12-5	-	TRBJ2-7	TRBD2	CASGASGYEQYF	TGTGCTAGTGGTGCTAGCGGGTACGAGCAGTACTTC
TRBV19	once	TRBJ2-4	-	CASLSGAKNIQYF	TGTGCCAGCCTTAGCGGAGCCAAAAACATTCAGTACTTC
TRBV27	once	TRBJ1-2	-	CASSLNGLYGYTF	TGTGCCAGCAGTTTAAACGGACTCTATGGCTACACCTTC
TRBV2	once	TRBJ2-1	-	CASSEWATEEFYNEQFF	TGTGCCAGCAGTGAATGGGCGACAGAAGAGTTCTACAATGAGCAGTTCTTC
TRBV7-2	-	TRBJ1-3	-	CASSFASGVSSGNTIYF	TGTGCCAGCAGCTTCGCGTCCGGAGTGAGCTCTGGAAACACCATATATTTT
TRBV6-4	-	TRBJ2-1	TRBD2	CASSVERTSVNEQFF	TGTGCCAGCAGTGTAGAAAGGACTAGCGTAAATGAGCAGTTCTTC
TRBV19	-	TRBJ1-1	-	CASRGAGTEAFF	TGTGCCAGTAGGGGCGCGGGCACTGAAGCTTTCTTT